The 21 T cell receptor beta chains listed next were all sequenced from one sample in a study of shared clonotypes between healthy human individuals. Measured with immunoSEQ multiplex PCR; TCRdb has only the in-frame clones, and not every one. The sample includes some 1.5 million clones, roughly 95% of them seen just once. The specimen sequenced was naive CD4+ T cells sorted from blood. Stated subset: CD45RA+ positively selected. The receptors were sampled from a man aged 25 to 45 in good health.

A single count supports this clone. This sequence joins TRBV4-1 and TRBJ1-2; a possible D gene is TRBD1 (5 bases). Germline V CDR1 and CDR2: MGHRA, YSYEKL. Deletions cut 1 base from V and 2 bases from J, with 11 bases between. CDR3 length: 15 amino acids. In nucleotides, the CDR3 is TGCGCCAGCAGCCAAGTGGCTGGGGACAACTATGGCTACACCTTC. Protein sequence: CASSQVAGDNYGYTF.

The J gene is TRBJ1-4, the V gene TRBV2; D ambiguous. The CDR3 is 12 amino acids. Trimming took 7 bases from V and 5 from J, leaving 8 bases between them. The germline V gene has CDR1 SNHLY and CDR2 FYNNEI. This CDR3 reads CASTGLNEKLFF. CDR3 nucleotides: TGTGCCAGCACGGGCCTGAATGAAAAACTGTTTTTT.

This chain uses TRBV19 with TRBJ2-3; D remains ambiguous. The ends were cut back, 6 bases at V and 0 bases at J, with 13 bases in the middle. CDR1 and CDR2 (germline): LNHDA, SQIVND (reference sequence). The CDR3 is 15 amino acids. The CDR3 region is CASSGHGPSTDTQYF. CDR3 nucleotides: TGTGCCAGTAGCGGCCACGGGCCTAGCACAGATACGCAGTATTTT. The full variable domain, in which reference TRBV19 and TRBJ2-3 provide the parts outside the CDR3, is DGGITQSPKYLFRKEGQNVTLSCEQNLNHDAMYWYRQDPGQGLRLIYYSQIVNDFQKGDIAEGYSVSREKKESFPLTVTSAQKNPTAFYLCASSGHGPSTDTQYFGPGTRLTVL.

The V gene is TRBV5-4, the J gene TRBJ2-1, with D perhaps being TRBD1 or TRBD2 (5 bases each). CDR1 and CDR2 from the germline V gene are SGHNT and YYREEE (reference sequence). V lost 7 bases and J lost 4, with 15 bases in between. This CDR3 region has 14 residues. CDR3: CASAPGPIYNEQFF. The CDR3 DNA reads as TGTGCCAGCGCTCCGGGACCCATATACAATGAGCAGTTCTTC.

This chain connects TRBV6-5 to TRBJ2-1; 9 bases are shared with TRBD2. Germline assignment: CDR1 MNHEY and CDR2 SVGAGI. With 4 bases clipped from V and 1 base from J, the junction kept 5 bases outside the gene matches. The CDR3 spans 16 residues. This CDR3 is CASSLLAGLSYNEQFF. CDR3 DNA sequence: TGTGCCAGCAGTTTACTAGCGGGCCTATCCTACAATGAGCAGTTCTTC.

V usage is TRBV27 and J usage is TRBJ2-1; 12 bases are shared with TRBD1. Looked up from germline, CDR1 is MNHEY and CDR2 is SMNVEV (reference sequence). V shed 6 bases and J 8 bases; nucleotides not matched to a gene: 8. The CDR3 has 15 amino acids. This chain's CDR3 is CASRTRDRGQYEQFF. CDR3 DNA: TGTGCCAGCAGAACCCGGGACAGGGGGCAGTATGAGCAGTTCTTC.

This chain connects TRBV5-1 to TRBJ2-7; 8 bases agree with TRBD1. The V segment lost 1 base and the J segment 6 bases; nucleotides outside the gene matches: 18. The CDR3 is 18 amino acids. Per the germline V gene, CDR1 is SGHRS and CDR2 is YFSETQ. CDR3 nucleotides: TGCGCCAGCAGCTTGAAGCCAGTTCTCGACAGGGGATTCCTCGAGCAGTACTTC. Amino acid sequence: CASSLKPVLDRGFLEQYF. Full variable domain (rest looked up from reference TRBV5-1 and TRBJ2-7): KAGVTQTPRYLIKTRGQQVTLSCSPISGHRSVSWYQQTPGQGLQFLFEYFSETQRNKGNFPGRFSGRQFSNSRSEMNVSTLELGDSALYLCASSLKPVLDRGFLEQYFGPGTRLTVT.

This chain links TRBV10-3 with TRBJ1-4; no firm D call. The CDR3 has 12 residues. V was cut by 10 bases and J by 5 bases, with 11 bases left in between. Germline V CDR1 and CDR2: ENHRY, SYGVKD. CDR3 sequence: CASSLTNEKLFF. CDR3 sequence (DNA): TGTGCCAGTAGTCTCACAAATGAAAAACTGTTTTTT.

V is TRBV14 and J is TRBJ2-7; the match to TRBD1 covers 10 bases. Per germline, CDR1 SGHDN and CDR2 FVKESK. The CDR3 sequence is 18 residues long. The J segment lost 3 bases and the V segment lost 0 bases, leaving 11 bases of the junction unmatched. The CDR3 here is CASSQDGRRGQGLYEQYF. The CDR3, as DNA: TGTGCCAGCAGCCAAGACGGTCGTAGGGGACAGGGGCTCTACGAGCAGTACTTC.

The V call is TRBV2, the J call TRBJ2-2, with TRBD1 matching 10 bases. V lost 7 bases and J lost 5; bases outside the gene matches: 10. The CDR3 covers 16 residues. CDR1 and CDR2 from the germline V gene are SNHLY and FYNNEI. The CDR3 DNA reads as TGTGCCAGCAACCACAGGACAGGGGGTGATACCGGGGAGCTGTTTTTT. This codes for CASNHRTGGDTGELFF.

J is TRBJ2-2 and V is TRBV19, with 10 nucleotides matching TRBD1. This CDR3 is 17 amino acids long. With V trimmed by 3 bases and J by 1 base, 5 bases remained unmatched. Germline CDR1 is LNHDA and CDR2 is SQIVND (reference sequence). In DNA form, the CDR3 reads TGTGCCAGTAGTATGGGACAGGGGCTCCTGAACACCGGGGAGCTGTTTTTT. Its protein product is CASSMGQGLLNTGELFF. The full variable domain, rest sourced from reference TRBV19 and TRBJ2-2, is DGGITQSPKYLFRKEGQNVTLSCEQNLNHDAMYWYRQDPGQGLRLIYYSQIVNDFQKGDIAEGYSVSREKKESFPLTVTSAQKNPTAFYLCASSMGQGLLNTGELFFGEGSRLTVL.

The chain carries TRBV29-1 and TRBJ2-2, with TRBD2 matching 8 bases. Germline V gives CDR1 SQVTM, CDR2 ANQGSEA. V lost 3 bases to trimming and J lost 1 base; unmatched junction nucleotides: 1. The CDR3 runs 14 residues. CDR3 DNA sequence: TGCAGCGTTGAGGGACTAGAGAACACCGGGGAGCTGTTTTTT. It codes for CSVEGLENTGELFF.

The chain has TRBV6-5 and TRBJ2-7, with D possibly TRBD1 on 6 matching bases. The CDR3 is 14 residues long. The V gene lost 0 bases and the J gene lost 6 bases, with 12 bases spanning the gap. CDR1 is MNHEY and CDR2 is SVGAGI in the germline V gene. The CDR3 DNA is TGTGCCAGCAGTTACTCTAGGGCAGGGGTCGAGCAGTACTTC. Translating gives CASSYSRAGVEQYF.

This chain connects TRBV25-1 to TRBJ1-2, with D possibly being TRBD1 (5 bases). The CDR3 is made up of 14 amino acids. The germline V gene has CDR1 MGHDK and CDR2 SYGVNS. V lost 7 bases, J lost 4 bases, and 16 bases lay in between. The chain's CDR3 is CASIGVGAVYGYTF. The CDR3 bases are TGTGCCAGCATCGGCGTCGGGGCAGTCTATGGCTACACCTTC.

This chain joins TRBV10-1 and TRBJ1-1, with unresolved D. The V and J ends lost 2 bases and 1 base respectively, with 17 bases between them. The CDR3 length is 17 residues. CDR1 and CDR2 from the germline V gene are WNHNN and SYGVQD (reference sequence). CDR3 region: CASSEEPLTEGNTEAFF. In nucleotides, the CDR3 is TGCGCCAGCAGTGAGGAGCCACTTACCGAGGGGAACACTGAAGCTTTCTTT.

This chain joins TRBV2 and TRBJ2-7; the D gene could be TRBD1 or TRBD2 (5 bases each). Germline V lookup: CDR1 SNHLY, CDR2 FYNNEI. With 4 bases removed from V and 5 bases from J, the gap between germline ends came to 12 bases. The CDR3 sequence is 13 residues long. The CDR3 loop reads CASSVSGTHEQYF. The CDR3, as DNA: TGTGCCAGCAGTGTTTCTGGGACCCACGAGCAGTACTTC.

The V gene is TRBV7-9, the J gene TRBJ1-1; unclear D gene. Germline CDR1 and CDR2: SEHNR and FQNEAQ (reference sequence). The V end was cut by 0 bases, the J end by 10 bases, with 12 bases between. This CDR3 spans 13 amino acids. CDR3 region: CASSLAVGWGAFF. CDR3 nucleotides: TGTGCCAGCAGCTTAGCGGTCGGGTGGGGAGCTTTCTTT.

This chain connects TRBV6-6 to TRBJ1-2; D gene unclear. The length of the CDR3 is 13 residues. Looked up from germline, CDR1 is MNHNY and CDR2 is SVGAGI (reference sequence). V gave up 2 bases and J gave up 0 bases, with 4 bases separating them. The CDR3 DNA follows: TGTGCCAGCAGTTACGCCACTAACTATGGCTACACCTTC. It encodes CASSYATNYGYTF.

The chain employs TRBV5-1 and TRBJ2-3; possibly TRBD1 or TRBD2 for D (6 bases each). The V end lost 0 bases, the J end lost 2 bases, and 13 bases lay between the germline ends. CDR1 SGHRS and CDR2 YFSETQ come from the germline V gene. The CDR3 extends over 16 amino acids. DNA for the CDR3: TGCGCCAGCAGCTTGGCCAAGGGGGGTTACACAGATACGCAGTATTTT. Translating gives CASSLAKGGYTDTQYF.

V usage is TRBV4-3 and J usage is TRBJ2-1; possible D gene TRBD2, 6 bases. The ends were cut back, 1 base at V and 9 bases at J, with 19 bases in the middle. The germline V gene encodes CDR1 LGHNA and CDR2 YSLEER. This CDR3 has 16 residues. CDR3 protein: CASSQVTRASVAEQFF. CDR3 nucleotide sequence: TGCGCCAGCAGCCAAGTAACAAGGGCTAGCGTTGCTGAGCAGTTCTTC.

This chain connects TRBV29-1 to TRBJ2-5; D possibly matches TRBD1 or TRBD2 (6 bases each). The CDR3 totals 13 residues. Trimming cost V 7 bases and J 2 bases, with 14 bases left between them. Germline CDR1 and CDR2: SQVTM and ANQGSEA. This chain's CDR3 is CSALRGAQETQYF. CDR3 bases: TGCAGCGCCCTGAGGGGGGCACAAGAGACCCAGTACTTC.